Shown below are 21 T cell receptor beta chains from a single sample sequenced in a study of blood T cell repertoires in COVID-19. Some clones are missing from TCRdb's copy, which holds only in-frame ones; the method was immunoSEQ multiplex PCR. This sample yields about 240,000 clones, of which about 82% are seen a single time; around an eighth belongs to the top ten. The material sequenced was peripheral blood. The receptors were sampled from an elderly man with acute or convalescent COVID-19.

This clone has a handful of counts. The chain employs TRBV7-2 and TRBJ1-1; D remains ambiguous. Trimming pared 1 base from V and 7 bases from J, leaving 16 bases between. The CDR3 spans 15 residues. Germline values: CDR1 SGHTA, CDR2 FQGNSA. The CDR3 DNA is TGTGCCAGCAGCTTAGTGTCCACCGCGCCACGTGAAGCTTTCTTT. As protein: CASSLVSTAPREAFF.

The chain carries TRBV14 and TRBJ1-1, with a possible D match to TRBD1 (5 bases). From germline, CDR1 is SGHDN and CDR2 FVKESK. The CDR3 sequence is 13 residues long. V lost 4 bases, J lost 8 bases, and 14 bases lay in between. The CDR3 sequence: CASSLIQGTEAFF. CDR3 nucleotides: TGTGCCAGCAGCCTAATCCAGGGTACAGAAGCTTTCTTT.

The rearrangement links TRBV21-1 to TRBJ2-7; the D call TRBD1 from the table was never checked on the DNA. TRBV21-1 is annotated as a pseudogene. This CDR3 has 17 amino acids. CDR3 in DNA: TGTGCCAGCAGCCACGGGTGTGACCGGGACAGGGTAGGCGAGCAGTACTTC. Translation gives CASSHGCDRDRVGEQYF.

The V and J genes are TRBV19 and TRBJ2-1; D remains ambiguous. From germline, CDR1 is LNHDA and CDR2 SQIVND (reference sequence). V lost 5 bases and J 2 bases, leaving 16 bases between the germline ends. This CDR3 has 16 residues. CDR3 nucleotide sequence: TGTGCCAGTAGTCCCCCGATCCAGAGGACCTACAATGAGCAGTTCTTC. Translating gives CASSPPIQRTYNEQFF.

The chain has TRBV27 and TRBJ1-2; 8 nucleotides line up with TRBD1. Germline CDR1 is MNHEY and CDR2 is SMNVEV (reference sequence). J gave up 8 bases and V 2 bases, and 4 bases lay outside the gene matches. This CDR3 is built from 13 residues. DNA of the CDR3: TGTGCCAGCAGTTTAAGGGCAGGGGGCGGCTACACCTTC. Residues: CASSLRAGGGYTF.

The V gene is TRBV2, the J gene TRBJ1-5; D unclear. Trimming left V 4 bases short and J 2 bases short, with 6 bases between. The CDR3 sequence is 13 residues long. Germline V lookup: CDR1 SNHLY, CDR2 FYNNEI. As DNA, the CDR3 is TGTGCCAGCAGTGGACTGGGCAATCAGCCCCAGCATTTT. It yields the protein CASSGLGNQPQHF.

In nucleotides, the CDR3 is TGTGCCAGCAGAACCTATTTAGCCAAAAACATTCAGTACTTC. This codes for CASRTYLAKNIQYF. The chain combines TRBV6-5 with TRBJ2-4; D not resolved. In germline, CDR1 is MNHEY, CDR2 SVGAGI. The ends were cut back, 6 bases at V and 0 bases at J, with 9 bases in the middle. This CDR3 is 14 amino acids long.

This chain joins TRBV18 and TRBJ1-6, with D unresolved. V shed 6 bases and J shed 3 bases, with 12 bases lying between them. The CDR3 totals 15 residues. Germline assignment: CDR1 KGHSH and CDR2 LQKENI. CDR3 in DNA: TGTGCCAGCTCCCCCGGGAGTGACTATAATTCACCCCTCCACTTT. This translates into CASSPGSDYNSPLHF.

The J gene is TRBJ2-3, the V gene TRBV5-1, with 7 bases aligning to TRBD1. This CDR3 is built from 15 residues. V gave up 3 bases and J gave up 2 bases; unmatched junction bases: 6. CDR1 SGHRS and CDR2 YFSETQ come from the germline V gene. The CDR3: CASSSRDRFTDTQYF. CDR3 bases: TGCGCCAGCAGCTCCCGGGACAGATTCACAGATACGCAGTATTTT.

This clone was seen only once. DNA for the CDR3: TGCGCCAGCAGCTTGGGTACCGGACAGGGGGCACCCTCCGGCAATCAGCCCCAGCATTTT. It translates to CASSLGTGQGAPSGNQPQHF. The V gene is TRBV5-1, the J gene TRBJ1-5, with 11 bases that match TRBD1. Germline V gene data show CDR1 as SGHRS and CDR2 as YFSETQ. The V and J ends lost 0 bases and 2 bases, in that order; junction bases with no gene match: 13. The CDR3 totals 20 residues.

V usage is TRBV24-1 and J usage is TRBJ2-6; 7 nucleotides line up with TRBD2. The CDR3 has 16 residues. J was trimmed by 4 bases and V by 7 bases; bases with no gene match: 9. CDR1 and CDR2 from the germline V gene are KGHDR and SFDVKD. CDR3 region: CATSSGAWRGANVLTF. Here the CDR3 DNA reads TGTGCCACCAGCAGCGGGGCTTGGAGGGGGGCCAACGTCCTGACTTTC.

This clone appeared a single time. This sequence joins TRBV7-9 and TRBJ1-1; 7 bases are shared with TRBD1. The CDR3 covers 15 residues. From germline, CDR1 is SEHNR and CDR2 FQNEAQ (reference sequence). Unmatched junction bases numbered 2, after V lost 0 bases and J lost 1 base. The CDR3: CASSLAGGWNTEAFF. CDR3 sequence (DNA): TGTGCCAGCAGCTTAGCAGGGGGCTGGAACACTGAAGCTTTCTTT.

This clone was seen just once. V is TRBV19 and J is TRBJ1-6, with TRBD1 as a possible D gene (6 bases). CDR1 is LNHDA, CDR2 SQIVND, per germline (reference sequence). The ends were cut back, 6 bases at V and 7 bases at J, with 13 bases in the middle. This CDR3 is built from 14 residues. The CDR3, as DNA: TGTGCCAGTAGATGGGACACCGGGAATTCACCCCTCCACTTT. Protein: CASRWDTGNSPLHF.

V is TRBV5-1 and J is TRBJ1-6; TRBD1 agrees at 7 bases. V lost 0 bases and J lost 9; bases outside the gene matches: 12. The CDR3 totals 17 residues. Germline V gene sequence: CDR1 SGHRS, CDR2 YFSETQ. DNA of the CDR3: TGCGCCAGCAGCTTGGAACGGGGCGGGACAGAGGTTTCACCCCTCCACTTT. This encodes CASSLERGGTEVSPLHF.

V usage is TRBV6-1 and J usage is TRBJ1-1; D perhaps matches TRBD1 (6 bases). Trimming left V 3 bases short and J 5 bases short, with 16 bases between. CDR3 size: 15 residues. Germline V lookup: CDR1 MNHNS, CDR2 SASEGT. The CDR3 DNA reads TGTGCCAGCAGTGAGGGGACAATCCAAAGGACTGAAGCTTTCTTT. Its translation is CASSEGTIQRTEAFF.

The chain has TRBV3-1 (or the pseudogene TRBV3-2) and TRBJ2-7; perhaps TRBD2 as D (6 bases). With 4 bases removed from V and 7 bases from J, the gap between germline ends came to 17 bases. Germline V gives CDR1 LGHDT, CDR2 YNNKEL (reference sequence). The CDR3 contains 14 residues. The CDR3, as DNA: TGTGCCAGCAGCCCTGTACGCGGAGGGATTGAGCAGTACTTC. Amino acid sequence: CASSPVRGGIEQYF.

The CDR3 coding sequence is TGTGCCAGCAGTTGGGACAAAAACACTGAAGCTTTCTTT. Its protein product is CASSWDKNTEAFF. V usage is TRBV7-9 and J usage is TRBJ1-1, with D possibly TRBD1 on 6 matching bases. This CDR3 is built from 13 residues. Germline V gives CDR1 SEHNR, CDR2 FQNEAQ (reference sequence). V was cut by 6 bases and J by 2 bases, with 10 bases left in between.

V is TRBV3-1 (or the pseudogene TRBV3-2) and J is TRBJ2-7; D perhaps matches TRBD2 (6 bases). Trimming removed 4 bases from V and 2 bases from J, with 24 bases in between. The V gene's germline CDR1 is LGHDT and CDR2 YNNKEL (reference sequence). The CDR3 has 18 amino acids. CDR3 nucleotides: TGTGCCAGCAGCCCGAAGGGTCTACTAGTAGCGGCCACCTACGAGCAGTACTTC. Its protein is CASSPKGLLVAATYEQYF.

V and J are TRBV24-1 and TRBJ2-1; D may be TRBD2 (8 bases). Trimming removed 6 bases from V and 1 base from J, with 18 bases in between. Germline V lookup: CDR1 KGHDR, CDR2 SFDVKD. The CDR3 covers 17 residues. The CDR3 nucleotides read TGTGCCACCAGTCCCGGGAGGGGGCAAGGGTCCTACAATGAGCAGTTCTTC. Amino acid sequence: CATSPGRGQGSYNEQFF.

The chain employs TRBV18 and TRBJ1-3; D gene unclear. Germline-derived CDR1 and CDR2 are KGHSH and LQKENI. The germline V and J ends were trimmed by 3 bases and 0 bases, with 12 bases remaining between them. This CDR3 is built from 16 residues. The CDR3: CASSPTTGISGNTIYF. The CDR3 DNA reads TGTGCCAGCTCACCTACGACCGGGATCTCTGGAAACACCATATATTTT.

This clone was seen just once. The sample contains more than one DNA sequence encoding this CDR3. The chain recombines TRBV27 with TRBJ1-6, with D maybe TRBD1 (5 bases). The V and J ends lost 5 bases and 0 bases respectively, with 5 bases between them. This CDR3 has 14 amino acids. Per the germline V gene, CDR1 is MNHEY and CDR2 is SMNVEV (reference sequence). CDR3 loop: CASSDSSYNSPLHF. DNA for the CDR3: TGTGCCAGCAGTGACAGCTCCTATAATTCACCCCTCCACTTT.